This T cell receptor beta chain was documented in a study of Graves' ophthalmopathy and Graves' hyperthyroidism. In the study overall: Peripheral blood sampling preceded any treatment and occurred at initial diagnosis.

The authors amplified TCR beta CDR3 regions, and they did so from RNA transcripts for repertoire sequencing. HTBI primers were used in a first-round RT-PCR, which preceded a second-round multiplex PCR. Each CDR3 protein is one row after TCRdb ran MiXCR on the multiplex PCR reads. The table lists roughly 380,000 distinct CDR3 sequences, about 16% of them singletons, with 7% in the top ten. This clonotype was observed a single time. Participants with hyperthyroidism, aged 18 to 65, were newly diagnosed with under 2 months' duration. The V gene lost 7 bases and the J gene lost 1 base, with 8 bases spanning the gap. This CDR3 is built from 12 residues.

Sequencing was done on a sample of peripheral blood. The V call is TRBV12-3 or TRBV12-4, the J call TRBJ2-7, with TRBD2 as a possible D gene (6 bases). This clonotype originated in a woman under 30 with stable Graves' hyperthyroidism. The CDR3 DNA follows: TGTGCCAGCAAAGGGAGGTCCTACGAGCAGTACTTC. The encoded protein is CASKGRSYEQYF.